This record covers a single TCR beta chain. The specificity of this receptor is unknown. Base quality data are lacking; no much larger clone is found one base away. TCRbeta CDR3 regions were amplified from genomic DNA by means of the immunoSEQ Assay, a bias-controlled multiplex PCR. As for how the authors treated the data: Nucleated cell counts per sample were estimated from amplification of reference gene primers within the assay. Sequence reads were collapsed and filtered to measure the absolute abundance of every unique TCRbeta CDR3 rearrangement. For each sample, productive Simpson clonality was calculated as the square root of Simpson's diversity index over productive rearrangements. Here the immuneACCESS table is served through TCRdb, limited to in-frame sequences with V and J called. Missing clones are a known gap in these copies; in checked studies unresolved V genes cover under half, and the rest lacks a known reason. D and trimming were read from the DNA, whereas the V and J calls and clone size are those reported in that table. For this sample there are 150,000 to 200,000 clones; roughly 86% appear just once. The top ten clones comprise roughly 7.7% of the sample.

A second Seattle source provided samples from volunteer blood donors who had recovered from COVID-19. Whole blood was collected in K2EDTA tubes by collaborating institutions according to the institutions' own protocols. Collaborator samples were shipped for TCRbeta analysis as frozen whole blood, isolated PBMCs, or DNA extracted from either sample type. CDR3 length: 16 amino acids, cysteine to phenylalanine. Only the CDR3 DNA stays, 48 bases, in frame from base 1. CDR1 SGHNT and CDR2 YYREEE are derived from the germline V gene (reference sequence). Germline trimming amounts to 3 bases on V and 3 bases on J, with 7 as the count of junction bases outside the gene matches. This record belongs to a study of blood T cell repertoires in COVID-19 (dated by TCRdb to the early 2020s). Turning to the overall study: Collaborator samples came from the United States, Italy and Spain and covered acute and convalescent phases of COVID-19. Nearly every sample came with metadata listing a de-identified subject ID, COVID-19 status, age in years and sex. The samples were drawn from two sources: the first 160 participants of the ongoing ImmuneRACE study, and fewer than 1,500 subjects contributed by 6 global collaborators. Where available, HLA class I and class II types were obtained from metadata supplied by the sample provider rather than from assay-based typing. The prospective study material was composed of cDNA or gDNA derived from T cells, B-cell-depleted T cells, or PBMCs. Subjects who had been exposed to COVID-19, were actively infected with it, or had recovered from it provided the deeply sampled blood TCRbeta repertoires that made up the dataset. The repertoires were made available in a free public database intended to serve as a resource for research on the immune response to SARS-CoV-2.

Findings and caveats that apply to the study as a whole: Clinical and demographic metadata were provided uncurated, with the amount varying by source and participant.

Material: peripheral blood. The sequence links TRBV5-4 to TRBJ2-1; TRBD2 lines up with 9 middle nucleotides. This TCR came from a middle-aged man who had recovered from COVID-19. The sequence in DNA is TGTGCCAGCAGCTCCGGCGCGGGGGGGGGCTACAATGAGCAGTTCTTC. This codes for CASSSGAGGGYNEQFF.